These T cell receptor beta chains were read from a single sample in a study of immune evolution from preneoplasia to lung adenocarcinoma. Produced via immunoSEQ multiplex PCR; TCRdb's table is partial and in-frame only. The sample consists of about 6,500 clones, roughly 80% of them appearing once. The sequencing input was FFPE invasive lung adenocarcinoma tissue. The receptor set was obtained from a person between 55 and 69 years old with lung adenocarcinoma. CDR3s include the opening cysteine and the closing phenylalanine or tryptophan. The D gene is left open where the match is weak. Not every row has a clone size; where given, it reads once, few, many or a size class.

D	V	size	J	CDR3	DNA
TRBD2	TRBV14	NA	TRBJ2-3	CASSQGASGSVDTQYF	TGTGCCAGCAGCCAAGGGGCTAGCGGGAGTGTAGATACGCAGTATTTT
NA	TRBV7-3	NA	TRBJ1-1	CASSPGGGGTEAFF	TGTGCCAGCAGTCCCGGGGGTGGGGGCACTGAAGCTTTCTTT
NA	TRBV30	NA	TRBJ1-2	CAWSVGRGSYGYTF	TGTGCCTGGAGTGTGGGCCGAGGATCTTATGGCTACACCTTC
NA	TRBV9	NA	TRBJ1-2	CASSVVSYGYTF	TGTGCCAGCAGCGTAGTCAGCTATGGCTACACCTTC
NA	TRBV15	once	TRBJ1-2	CATSRDISGYTF	TGTGCCACCAGCAGAGATATTTCTGGCTACACCTTC
TRBD2	TRBV27	NA	TRBJ2-6	CASGHWTRSGANVLTF	TGTGCCAGCGGCCACTGGACTAGGTCCGGGGCCAACGTCCTGACTTTC
TRBD1	TRBV6-6	once	TRBJ2-2	CAGQGGLGTGELFF	TGTGCCGGACAGGGTGGCCTGGGAACCGGGGAGCTGTTTTTT
TRBD1	TRBV29-1	NA	TRBJ1-1	CSVDRAGSEAFF	TGCAGCGTGGACAGGGCAGGTTCTGAAGCTTTCTTT
NA	TRBV11-3	NA	TRBJ2-1	CTSSRASYNEQFF	TGTACCAGCAGCAGGGCTAGCTACAATGAGCAGTTCTTC
NA	TRBV5-4	once	TRBJ2-3	CASSLGAGVSTDTQYF	TGTGCCAGCAGCTTGGGCGCAGGGGTTAGCACAGATACGCAGTATTTT
NA	TRBV5-1	NA	TRBJ2-7	CASSPGHRDTVYEQYF	TGCGCCAGCAGCCCAGGACATAGGGACACGGTCTACGAGCAGTACTTC
NA	TRBV18	NA	TRBJ1-2	CASSPGDNYGYTF	TGTGCCAGCTCTCCCGGGGACAACTATGGCTACACCTTC
NA	TRBV28	NA	TRBJ2-7	CASSLERGLVGAEYEQYF	TGTGCCAGCAGTTTGGAGAGGGGTCTGGTGGGAGCGGAGTACGAGCAGTACTTC
NA	TRBV6-1	NA	TRBJ2-1	CASRLPPSGSNEQFF	TGTGCCAGCAGACTCCCCCCGAGCGGCTCGAATGAGCAGTTCTTC
NA	TRBV7-9	NA	TRBJ2-7	CASSLFGGTTYEQYF	TGTGCCAGCAGTCTATTCGGCGGGACGACATACGAGCAGTACTTC
NA	TRBV5-5	NA	TRBJ2-5	CATSRNMQETQYF	TGTGCCACAAGCCGGAATATGCAAGAGACCCAGTACTTC
NA	TRBV29-1	NA	TRBJ1-2	CSVEGGGGGYTF	TGCAGCGTTGAGGGGGGAGGCGGGGGCTACACCTTC
NA	TRBV11-2	NA	TRBJ1-4	CASSLGRALGVNEKLFF	TGTGCCAGCAGCTTAGGCCGGGCCCTGGGGGTTAATGAAAAACTGTTTTTT